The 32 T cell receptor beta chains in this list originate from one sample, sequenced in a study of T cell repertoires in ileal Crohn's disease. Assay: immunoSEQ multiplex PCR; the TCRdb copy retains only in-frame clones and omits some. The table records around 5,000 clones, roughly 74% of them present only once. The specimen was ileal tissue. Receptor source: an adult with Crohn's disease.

The CDR3 is CASSLGDRTGVTPLHF. The DNA of the CDR3 is TGTGCCAGCTCACTCGGAGATCGGACAGGGGTAACGCCCCTCCACTTT. V usage is TRBV18 and J usage is TRBJ1-6, with TRBD1 matching 9 bases. This CDR3 contains 16 residues. J was trimmed by 13 bases and V by 4 bases; bases with no gene match: 14. Germline CDR1 KGHSH, CDR2 LQKENI.

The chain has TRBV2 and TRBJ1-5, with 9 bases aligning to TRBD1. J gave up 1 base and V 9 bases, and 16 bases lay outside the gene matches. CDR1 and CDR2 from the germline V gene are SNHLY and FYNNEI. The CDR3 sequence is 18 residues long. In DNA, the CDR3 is TGTGCCAGTCGAGGTACAGGGGGCTGGCGAGTGAGCAATCAGCCCCAGCATTTT. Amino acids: CASRGTGGWRVSNQPQHF.

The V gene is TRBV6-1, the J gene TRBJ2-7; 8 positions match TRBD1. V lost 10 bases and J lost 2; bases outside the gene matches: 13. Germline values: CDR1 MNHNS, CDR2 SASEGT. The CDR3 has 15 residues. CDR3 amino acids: CAITLSTGGTYEQYF. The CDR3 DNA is TGTGCCATCACCCTTTCCACAGGGGGGACCTACGAGCAGTACTTC.

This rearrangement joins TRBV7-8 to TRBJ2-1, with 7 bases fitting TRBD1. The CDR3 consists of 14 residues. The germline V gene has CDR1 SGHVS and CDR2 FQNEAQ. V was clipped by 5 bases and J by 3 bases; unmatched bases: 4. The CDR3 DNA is TGTGCCAGCAGCCCCGACAGGGTCTACAATGAGCAGTTCTTC. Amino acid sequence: CASSPDRVYNEQFF.

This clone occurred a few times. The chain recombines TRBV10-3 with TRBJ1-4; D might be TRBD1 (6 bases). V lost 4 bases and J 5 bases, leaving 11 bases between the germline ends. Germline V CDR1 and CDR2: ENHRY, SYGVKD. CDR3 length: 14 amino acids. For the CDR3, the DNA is TGTGCCATCAGTGGCGGGGGCGTGAATGAAAAACTGTTTTTT. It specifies CAISGGGVNEKLFF.

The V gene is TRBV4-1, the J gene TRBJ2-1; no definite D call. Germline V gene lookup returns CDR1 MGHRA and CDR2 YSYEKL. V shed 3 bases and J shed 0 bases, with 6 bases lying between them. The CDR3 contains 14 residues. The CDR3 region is CASSQADSYNEQFF. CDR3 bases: TGCGCCAGCAGCCAGGCGGACTCCTACAATGAGCAGTTCTTC.

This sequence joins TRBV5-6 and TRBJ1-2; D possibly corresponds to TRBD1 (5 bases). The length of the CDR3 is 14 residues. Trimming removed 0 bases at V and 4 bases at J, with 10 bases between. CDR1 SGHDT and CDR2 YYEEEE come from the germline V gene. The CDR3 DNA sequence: TGTGCCAGCAGCTTGGCCCGACAGTTCTATGGCTACACCTTC. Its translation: CASSLARQFYGYTF.

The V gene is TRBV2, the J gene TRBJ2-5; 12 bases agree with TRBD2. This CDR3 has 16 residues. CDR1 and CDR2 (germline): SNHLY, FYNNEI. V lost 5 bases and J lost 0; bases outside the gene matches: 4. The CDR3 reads CASSLGLAGNQETQYF. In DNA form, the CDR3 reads TGTGCCAGCAGTCTAGGACTAGCGGGGAACCAAGAGACCCAGTACTTC.

The CDR3 nucleotides read TGCGCCAGCAGCTTGGAGTCAGGGATTAGCAATGAGCAGTTCTTC. Residues: CASSLESGISNEQFF. The rearrangement uses TRBV5-1 and TRBJ2-1; the D gene is possibly TRBD1 (5 bases). V was shortened by 0 bases and J by 6 bases, with 13 bases between the two germline ends. The CDR3 is 15 amino acids. Germline loops: CDR1 SGHRS, CDR2 YFSETQ. The complete variable domain, with remaining parts taken from reference TRBV5-1 and TRBJ2-1, reads KAGVTQTPRYLIKTRGQQVTLSCSPISGHRSVSWYQQTPGQGLQFLFEYFSETQRNKGNFPGRFSGRQFSNSRSEMNVSTLELGDSALYLCASSLESGISNEQFFGPGTRLTVL.

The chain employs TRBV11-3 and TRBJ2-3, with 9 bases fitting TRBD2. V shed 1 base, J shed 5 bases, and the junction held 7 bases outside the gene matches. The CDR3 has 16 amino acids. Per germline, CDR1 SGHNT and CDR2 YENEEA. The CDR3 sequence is CASSLGELAGRDTQYF. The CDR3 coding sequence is TGTGCCAGCAGCTTAGGAGAGCTAGCGGGGAGAGATACGCAGTATTTT. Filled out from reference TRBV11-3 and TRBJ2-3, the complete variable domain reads EAGVVQSPRYKIIEKKQPVAFWCNPISGHNTLYWYLQNLGQGPELLIRYENEEAVDDSQLPKDRFSAERLKGVDSTLKIQPAELGDSAVYLCASSLGELAGRDTQYFGPGTRLTVL.

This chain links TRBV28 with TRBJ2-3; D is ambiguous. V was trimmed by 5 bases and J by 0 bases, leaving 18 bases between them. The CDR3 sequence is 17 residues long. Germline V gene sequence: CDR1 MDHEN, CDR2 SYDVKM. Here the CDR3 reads CASSRMRGGTSTDTQYF. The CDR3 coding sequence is TGTGCCAGCAGTCGCATGCGCGGCGGAACTAGCACAGATACGCAGTATTTT.

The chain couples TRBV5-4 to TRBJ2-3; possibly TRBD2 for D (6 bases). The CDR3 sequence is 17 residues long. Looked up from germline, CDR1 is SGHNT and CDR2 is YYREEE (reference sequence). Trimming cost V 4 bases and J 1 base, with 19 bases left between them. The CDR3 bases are TGTGCCAGCAGCCCGAGAGGCGGGGCTCTCGGCACAGATACGCAGTATTTT. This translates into CASSPRGGALGTDTQYF.

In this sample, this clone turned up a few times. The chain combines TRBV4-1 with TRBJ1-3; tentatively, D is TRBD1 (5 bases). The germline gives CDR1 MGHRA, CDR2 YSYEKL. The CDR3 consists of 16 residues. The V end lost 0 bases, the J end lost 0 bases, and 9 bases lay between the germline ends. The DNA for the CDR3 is TGCGCCAGCAGCCAAGAGTTCGGGGGCTCTGGAAACACCATATATTTT. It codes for CASSQEFGGSGNTIYF.

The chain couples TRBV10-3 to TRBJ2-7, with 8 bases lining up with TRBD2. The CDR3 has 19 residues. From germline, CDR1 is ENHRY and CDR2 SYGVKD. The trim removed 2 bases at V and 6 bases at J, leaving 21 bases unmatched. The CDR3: CAISEMGGLAGGLQVEQYF. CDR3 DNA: TGTGCCATCAGTGAGATGGGGGGGCTGGCGGGAGGCCTTCAGGTCGAGCAGTACTTC.

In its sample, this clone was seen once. This CDR3 reads CASSTSGAPTDTQYF. The CDR3 DNA is TGTGCCAGCAGTACGAGCGGGGCCCCCACAGATACGCAGTATTTT. The chain joins TRBV6-5 to TRBJ2-3; 7 bases are shared with TRBD2. CDR1 MNHEY and CDR2 SVGAGI come from the germline V gene. This CDR3 is 15 amino acids long. V lost 5 bases, J lost 2 bases, and 7 bases stayed unmatched.

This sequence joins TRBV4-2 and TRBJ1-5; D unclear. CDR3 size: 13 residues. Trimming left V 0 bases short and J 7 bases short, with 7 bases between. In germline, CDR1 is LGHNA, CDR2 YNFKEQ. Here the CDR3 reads CASSQERGQPQHF. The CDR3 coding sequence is TGTGCCAGCAGCCAAGAACGAGGGCAGCCCCAGCATTTT.

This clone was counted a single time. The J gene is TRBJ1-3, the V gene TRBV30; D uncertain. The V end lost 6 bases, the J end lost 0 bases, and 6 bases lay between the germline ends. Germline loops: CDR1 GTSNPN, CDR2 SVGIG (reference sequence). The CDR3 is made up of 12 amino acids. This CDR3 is CACLYSGNTIYF. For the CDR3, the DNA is TGTGCCTGCCTCTACTCTGGAAACACCATATATTTT.

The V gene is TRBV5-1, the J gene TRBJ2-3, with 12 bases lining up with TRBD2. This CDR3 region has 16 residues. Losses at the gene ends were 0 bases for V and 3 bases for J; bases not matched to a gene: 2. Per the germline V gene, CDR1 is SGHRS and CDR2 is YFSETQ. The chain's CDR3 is CASSLGTSGNTDTQYF. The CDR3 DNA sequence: TGCGCCAGCAGCTTGGGGACTAGCGGGAATACAGATACGCAGTATTTT.

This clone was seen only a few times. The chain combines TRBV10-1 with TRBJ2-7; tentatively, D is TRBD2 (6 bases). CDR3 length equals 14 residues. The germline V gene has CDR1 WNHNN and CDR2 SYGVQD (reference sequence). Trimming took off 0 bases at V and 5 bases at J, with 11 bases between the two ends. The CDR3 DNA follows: TGCGCCAGCAGTGAGTCTTCCAGGGAGGACGAGCAGTACTTC. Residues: CASSESSREDEQYF.

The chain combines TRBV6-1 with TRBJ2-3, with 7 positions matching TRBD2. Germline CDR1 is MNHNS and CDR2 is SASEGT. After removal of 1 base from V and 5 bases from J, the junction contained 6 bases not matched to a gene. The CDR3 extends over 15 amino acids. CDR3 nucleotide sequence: TGTGCCAGCAGTGAAGGGCGGGAGAGAATAGATACGCAGTATTTT. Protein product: CASSEGRERIDTQYF.

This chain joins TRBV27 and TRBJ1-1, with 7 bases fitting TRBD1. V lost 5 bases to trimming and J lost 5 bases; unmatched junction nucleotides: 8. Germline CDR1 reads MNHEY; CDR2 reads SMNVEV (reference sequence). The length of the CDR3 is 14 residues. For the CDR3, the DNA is TGTGCCAGCAGTCCGCGGGACAGAATTACTGAAGCTTTCTTT. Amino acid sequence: CASSPRDRITEAFF.

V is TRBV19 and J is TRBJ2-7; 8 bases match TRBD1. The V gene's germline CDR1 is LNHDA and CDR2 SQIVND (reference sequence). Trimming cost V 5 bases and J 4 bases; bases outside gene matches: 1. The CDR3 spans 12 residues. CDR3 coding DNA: TGTGCCAGTAGTGACAGGGGATACGAGCAGTACTTC. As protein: CASSDRGYEQYF.

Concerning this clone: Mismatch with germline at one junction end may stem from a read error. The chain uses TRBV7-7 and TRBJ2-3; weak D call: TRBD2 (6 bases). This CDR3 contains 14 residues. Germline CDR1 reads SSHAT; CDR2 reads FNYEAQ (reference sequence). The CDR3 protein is CASSAGLSTDTQYF. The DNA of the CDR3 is TGTGCTAGCAGCGCGGGACTCAGCACAGATACGCAGTATTTT.

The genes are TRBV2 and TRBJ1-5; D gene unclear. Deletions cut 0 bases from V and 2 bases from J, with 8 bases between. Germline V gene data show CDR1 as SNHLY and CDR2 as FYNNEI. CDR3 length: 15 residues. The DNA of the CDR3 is TGTGCCAGCAGTGAAGCGCTTAGTGGCAATCAGCCCCAGCATTTT. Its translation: CASSEALSGNQPQHF.

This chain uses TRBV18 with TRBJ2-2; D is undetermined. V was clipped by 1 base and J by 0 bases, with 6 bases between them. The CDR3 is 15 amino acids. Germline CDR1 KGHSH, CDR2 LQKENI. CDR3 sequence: CASSPQQANTGELFF. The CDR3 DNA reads TGTGCCAGCTCACCACAGCAAGCGAACACCGGGGAGCTGTTTTTT. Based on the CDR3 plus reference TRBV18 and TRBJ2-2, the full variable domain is NAGVMQNPRHLVRRRGQEARLRCSPMKGHSHVYWYRQLPEEGLKFMVYLQKENIIDESGMPKERFSAEFPKEGPSILRIQQVVRGDSAAYFCASSPQQANTGELFFGEGSRLTVL.

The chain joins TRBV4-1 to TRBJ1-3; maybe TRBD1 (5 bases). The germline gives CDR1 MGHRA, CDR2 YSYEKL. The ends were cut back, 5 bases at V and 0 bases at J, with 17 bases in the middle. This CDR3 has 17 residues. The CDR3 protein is CASSYQTVSGSGNTIYF. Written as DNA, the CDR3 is TGCGCCAGCAGCTACCAGACAGTCTCGGGCTCTGGAAACACCATATATTTT.

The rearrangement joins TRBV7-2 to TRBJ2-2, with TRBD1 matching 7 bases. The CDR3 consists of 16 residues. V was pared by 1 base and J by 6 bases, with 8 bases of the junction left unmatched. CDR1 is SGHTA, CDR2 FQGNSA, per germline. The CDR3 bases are TGTGCCAGCAGCTTAGGAGGGGGCGCTAACTCCGGGGAGCTGTTTTTT. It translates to CASSLGGGANSGELFF.

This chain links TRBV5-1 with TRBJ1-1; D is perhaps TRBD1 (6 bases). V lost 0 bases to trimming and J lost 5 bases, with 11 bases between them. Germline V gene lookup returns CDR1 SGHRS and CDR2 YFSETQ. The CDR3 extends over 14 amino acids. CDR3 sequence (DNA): TGCGCCAGCAGCTTGGGGGGGCTGGGGACTGAAGCTTTCTTT. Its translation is CASSLGGLGTEAFF.

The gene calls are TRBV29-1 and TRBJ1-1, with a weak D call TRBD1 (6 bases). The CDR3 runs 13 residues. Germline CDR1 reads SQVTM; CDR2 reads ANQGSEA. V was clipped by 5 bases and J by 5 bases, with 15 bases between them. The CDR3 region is CSVLGQGRTEAFF. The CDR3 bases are TGCAGCGTTCTTGGTCAGGGGAGAACTGAAGCTTTCTTT. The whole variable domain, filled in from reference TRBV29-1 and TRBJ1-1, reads SAVISQKPSRDICQRGTSLTIQCQVDSQVTMMFWYRQQPGQSLTLIATANQGSEATYESGFVIDKFPISRPNLTFSTLTVSNMSPEDSSIYLCSVLGQGRTEAFFGQGTRLTVV.

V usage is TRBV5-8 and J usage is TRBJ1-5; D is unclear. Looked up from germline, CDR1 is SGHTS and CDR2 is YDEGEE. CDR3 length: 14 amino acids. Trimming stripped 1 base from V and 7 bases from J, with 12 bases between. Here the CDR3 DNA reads TGTGCCAGCAGCTTGTCGGTTTCGTGGCAGCCCCAGCATTTT. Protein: CASSLSVSWQPQHF. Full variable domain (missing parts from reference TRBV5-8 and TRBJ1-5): EAGVTQSPTHLIKTRGQQATLRCSPISGHTSVYWYQQALGLGLQFLLWYDEGEERNRGNFPPRFSGRQFPNYSSELNVNALELEDSALYLCASSLSVSWQPQHFGDGTRLSIL.

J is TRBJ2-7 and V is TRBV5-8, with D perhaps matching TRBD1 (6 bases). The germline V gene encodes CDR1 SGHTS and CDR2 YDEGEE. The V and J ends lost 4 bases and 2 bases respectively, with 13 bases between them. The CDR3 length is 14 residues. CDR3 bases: TGTGCCAGCAGCCTCGCCCGGGACACCTACGAGCAGTACTTC. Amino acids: CASSLARDTYEQYF.

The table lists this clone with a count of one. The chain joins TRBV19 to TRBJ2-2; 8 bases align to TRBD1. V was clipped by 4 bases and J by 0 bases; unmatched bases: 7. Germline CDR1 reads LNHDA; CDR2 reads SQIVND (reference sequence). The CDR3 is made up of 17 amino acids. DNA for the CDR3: TGTGCCAGTAGTACCAGGACAGGGTGGCCGAACACCGGGGAGCTGTTTTTT. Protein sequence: CASSTRTGWPNTGELFF.